Below are 18 T cell receptor beta chains sequenced from a single sample in a study of T cell responses to AZD1222 COVID-19 vaccine. Generated by immunoSEQ multiplex PCR, the TCRdb table keeps only in-frame clones and is missing some. The sample consists of about 130,000 clones, around 85% of them appearing once. The sample in question was peripheral blood, obtained 28 days after the second AZD1222 dose. Receptors were obtained from an adult who received the AZD1222 COVID-19 vaccine.

This chain connects TRBV7-9 to TRBJ1-6, with D unresolved. Germline assignment: CDR1 SEHNR and CDR2 FQNEAQ (reference sequence). The CDR3 covers 14 residues. Between the trimmed V and J ends, which lost 1 base and 8 bases, there was a span of 9 bases. The DNA of the CDR3 is TGTGCCAGCAGCTTAGGGACGGTAGATTCACCCCTCCACTTT. Translating gives CASSLGTVDSPLHF.

The gene calls are TRBV6-5 and TRBJ1-4; D might be TRBD1 (5 bases). From germline, CDR1 is MNHEY and CDR2 SVGAGI. Trimming took off 3 bases at V and 7 bases at J, with 9 bases between the two ends. This CDR3 region has 13 residues. In nucleotides, the CDR3 is TGTGCCAGCAGTTATGGGGGAATTGAAAAACTGTTTTTT. Amino acids: CASSYGGIEKLFF.

The chain recombines TRBV7-3 with TRBJ2-3; D could derive from TRBD1 or TRBD2 (6 bases each). Trimming pared 2 bases from V and 2 bases from J, leaving 8 bases between. The germline V gene encodes CDR1 SGHTA and CDR2 FQGTGA. The CDR3 extends over 14 amino acids. The CDR3 nucleotides read TGTGCCAGCAGCTTACGGGGGCCCACAGATACGCAGTATTTT. This gives the protein CASSLRGPTDTQYF.

A word on this clone: Other DNA variants within this sample encode the same CDR3. This chain joins TRBV5-1 and TRBJ2-7; D is possibly TRBD2 (5 bases). Trimming left V 4 bases short and J 3 bases short, with 11 bases between. The CDR3 consists of 13 residues. In germline, CDR1 is SGHRS, CDR2 YFSETQ. The CDR3 DNA reads TGCGCCAGCAGCCTCGAGGGTGGCTACGAGCAGTACTTC. The encoded protein is CASSLEGGYEQYF.

The V call is TRBV5-8, the J call TRBJ1-1; 7 nucleotides line up with TRBD1. J was trimmed by 11 bases and V by 4 bases; bases with no gene match: 11. The CDR3 has 13 amino acids. Germline CDR1 is SGHTS and CDR2 is YDEGEE. The CDR3: CASSMNRGKAAFF. The DNA of the CDR3 is TGTGCCAGCAGCATGAACAGGGGAAAGGCTGCTTTCTTT.

This chain links TRBV5-1 with TRBJ1-2, with TRBD1 matching over 7 bases. V dropped 8 bases and J dropped 4; count of bases not matched to a gene: 2. CDR1 and CDR2 from the germline V gene are SGHRS and YFSETQ. CDR3 length: 11 amino acids. The CDR3 DNA is TGCGCCAGTGGGACAGCCTATGGCTACACCTTC. This codes for CASGTAYGYTF.

The chain employs TRBV3-1 (or the pseudogene TRBV3-2) and TRBJ2-2, with 11 positions matching TRBD2. Germline values: CDR1 LGHDT, CDR2 YNNKEL (reference sequence). With 5 bases clipped from V and 1 base from J, the junction kept 12 bases outside the gene matches. The CDR3 spans 19 residues. CDR3 nucleotide sequence: TGTGCCAGCAGCTCCAGACTAGCGGGGAAACACCGGAACACCGGGGAGCTGTTTTTT. As protein: CASSSRLAGKHRNTGELFF.

The V call is TRBV11-3, the J call TRBJ2-7; TRBD1 agrees at 11 bases. With V trimmed by 0 bases and J by 5 bases, 3 bases remained unmatched. The CDR3 consists of 15 residues. The germline V gene encodes CDR1 SGHNT and CDR2 YENEEA. The CDR3 DNA reads TGTGCCAGCAGCTTAGAAGGACAGGGGGCCCACGAGCAGTACTTC. Encoded protein: CASSLEGQGAHEQYF.

The chain employs TRBV4-1 and TRBJ2-1; D is ambiguous. This CDR3 has 17 amino acids. The V gene lost 0 bases and the J gene lost 0 bases, with 12 bases spanning the gap. The germline gives CDR1 MGHRA, CDR2 YSYEKL. The CDR3 region is CASSQDTGPLSYNEQFF. Written as DNA, the CDR3 is TGCGCCAGCAGCCAAGATACTGGACCGCTCTCCTACAATGAGCAGTTCTTC.

The V call is TRBV6-1, the J call TRBJ1-5, with D perhaps TRBD1 (6 bases). The CDR3 has 16 residues. The V gene's germline CDR1 is MNHNS and CDR2 SASEGT. Trimming removed 3 bases at V and 0 bases at J, with 12 bases between. Here the CDR3 reads CASSDPDRYSNQPQHF. The CDR3 bases are TGTGCCAGCAGTGACCCAGACAGGTATAGCAATCAGCCCCAGCATTTT.

The V and J genes are TRBV9 and TRBJ1-3; D is undetermined. CDR3 size: 15 residues. CDR1 and CDR2 from the germline V gene are SGDLS and YYNGEE. Trimming stripped 0 bases from V and 0 bases from J, with 7 bases between. The CDR3 bases are TGTGCCAGCAGCGTAGCAGCGATCTCTGGAAACACCATATATTTT. Translated: CASSVAAISGNTIYF.

This clone is a singleton in its sample. The rearrangement joins TRBV30 to TRBJ1-5, with a possible D match to TRBD1 (5 bases). The CDR3 contains 13 residues. The germline gives CDR1 GTSNPN, CDR2 SVGIG (reference sequence). V was shortened by 0 bases and J by 6 bases, with 9 bases between the two germline ends. The CDR3 DNA reads TGTGCCTGGAGTGTGGAGGGGACTCAGCCCCAGCATTTT. Its protein is CAWSVEGTQPQHF.

The rearrangement links TRBV18 to TRBJ1-2; 10 bases match TRBD1. Germline V gives CDR1 KGHSH, CDR2 LQKENI. The CDR3 spans 14 residues. V lost 2 bases, J lost 6 bases, and 3 bases stayed unmatched. The CDR3 loop reads CASSPGTGENGYTF. The CDR3 bases are TGTGCCAGCTCACCAGGGACAGGGGAGAATGGCTACACCTTC.

The chain carries TRBV6-2 or TRBV6-3 and TRBJ2-3, with a possible D match to TRBD2 (5 bases). Trimming removed 6 bases at V and 9 bases at J, with 16 bases between. This CDR3 comprises 13 residues. Germline V gene data show CDR1 as MNHEY and CDR2 as SVGEGT. CDR3 loop: CASRPPGLPTQYF. The CDR3 DNA is TGTGCCAGCAGACCTCCTGGACTCCCGACGCAGTATTTT.

The table lists this clone with a few counts. This chain uses TRBV9 with TRBJ1-6; maybe TRBD1 (5 bases). The V and J ends lost 7 bases and 7 bases respectively, with 12 bases between them. CDR1 SGDLS and CDR2 YYNGEE come from the germline V gene. CDR3 length: 13 amino acids. The CDR3 is CASGETGNSPLHF. The CDR3 coding sequence is TGTGCCAGCGGAGAAACAGGCAATTCACCCCTCCACTTT.

The chain combines TRBV29-1 with TRBJ2-7; D tentatively fits TRBD1 or TRBD2 (5 bases each). Germline V gene lookup returns CDR1 SQVTM and CDR2 ANQGSEA. The CDR3 has 13 amino acids. The CDR3 nucleotides are TGCAGTGTCGGGGCCCGGAGCTCCTACGAGCAGTACTTC. This gives the protein CSVGARSSYEQYF.

This rearrangement joins TRBV18 to TRBJ2-3; 9 nucleotides agree with TRBD2. CDR1 is KGHSH, CDR2 LQKENI, per germline. With V trimmed by 2 bases and J by 1 base, 10 bases remained unmatched. CDR3 size: 18 residues. CDR3 residues: CASSPSSGIGDRTDTQYF. The CDR3 nucleotides are TGTGCCAGCTCACCATCTAGCGGGATCGGGGATCGCACAGATACGCAGTATTTT.

The gene calls are TRBV20-1 and TRBJ1-4; D gene ambiguous. The CDR3 consists of 10 residues. Trimming left V 6 bases short and J 10 bases short, with 9 bases between. In germline, CDR1 is DFQATT, CDR2 SNEGSKA (reference sequence). CDR3 DNA sequence: TGCAGTGCCTTAGACTCAAAACTGTTTTTT. Protein product: CSALDSKLFF.